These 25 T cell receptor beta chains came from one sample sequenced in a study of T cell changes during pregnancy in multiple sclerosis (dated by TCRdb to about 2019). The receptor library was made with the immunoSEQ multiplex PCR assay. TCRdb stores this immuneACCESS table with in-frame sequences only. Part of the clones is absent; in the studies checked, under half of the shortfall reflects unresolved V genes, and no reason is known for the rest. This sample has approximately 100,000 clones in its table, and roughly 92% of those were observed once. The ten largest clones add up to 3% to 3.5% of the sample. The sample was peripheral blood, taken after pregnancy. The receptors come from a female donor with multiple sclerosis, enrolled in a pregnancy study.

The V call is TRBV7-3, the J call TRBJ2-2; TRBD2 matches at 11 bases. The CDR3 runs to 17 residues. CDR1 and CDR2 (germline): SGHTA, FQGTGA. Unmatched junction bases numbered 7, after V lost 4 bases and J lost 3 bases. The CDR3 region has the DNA TGTGCCAGCAGCTCCCTGACTAGCGGGGCGTACACCGGGGAGCTGTTTTTT. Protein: CASSSLTSGAYTGELFF. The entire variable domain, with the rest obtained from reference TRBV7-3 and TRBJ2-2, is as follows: GAGVSQTPSNKVTEKGKYVELRCDPISGHTALYWYRQSLGQGPEFLIYFQGTGAADDSGLPNDRFFAVRPEGSVSTLKIQRTERGDSAVYLCASSSLTSGAYTGELFFGEGSRLTVL.

The CDR3 region is CASSPRTQKNNEQFF. In DNA form, the CDR3 reads TGTGCCAGCAGCCCAAGGACACAGAAGAACAATGAGCAGTTCTTC. This chain connects TRBV9 to TRBJ2-1, with TRBD1 as a possible D gene (5 bases). Trimming removed 4 bases from V and 5 bases from J, with 16 bases in between. The CDR3 runs to 15 residues. The germline CDR1 and CDR2 sequences are SGDLS and YYNGEE.

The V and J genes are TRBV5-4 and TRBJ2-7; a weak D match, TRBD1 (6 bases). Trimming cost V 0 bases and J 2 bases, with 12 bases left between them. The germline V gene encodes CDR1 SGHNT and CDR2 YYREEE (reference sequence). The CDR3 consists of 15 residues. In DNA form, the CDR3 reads TGTGCCAGCAGCTTGGCAGGGGCCCGCACCTACGAGCAGTACTTC. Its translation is CASSLAGARTYEQYF.

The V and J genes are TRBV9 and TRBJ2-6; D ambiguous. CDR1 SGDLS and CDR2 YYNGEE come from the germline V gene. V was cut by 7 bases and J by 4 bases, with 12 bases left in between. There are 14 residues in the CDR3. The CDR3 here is CASQADPGANVLTF. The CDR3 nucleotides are TGTGCCAGCCAAGCCGATCCCGGGGCCAACGTCCTGACTTTC.

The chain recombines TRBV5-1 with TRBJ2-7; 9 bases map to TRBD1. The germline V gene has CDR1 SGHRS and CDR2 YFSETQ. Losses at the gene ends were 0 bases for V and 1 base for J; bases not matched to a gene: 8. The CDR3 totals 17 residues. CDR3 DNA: TGCGCCAGCAGCTTGGAGGCCGGGACAGGGTGGTCCTACGAGCAGTACTTC. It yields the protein CASSLEAGTGWSYEQYF. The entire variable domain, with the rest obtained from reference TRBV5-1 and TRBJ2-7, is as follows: KAGVTQTPRYLIKTRGQQVTLSCSPISGHRSVSWYQQTPGQGLQFLFEYFSETQRNKGNFPGRFSGRQFSNSRSEMNVSTLELGDSALYLCASSLEAGTGWSYEQYFGPGTRLTVT.

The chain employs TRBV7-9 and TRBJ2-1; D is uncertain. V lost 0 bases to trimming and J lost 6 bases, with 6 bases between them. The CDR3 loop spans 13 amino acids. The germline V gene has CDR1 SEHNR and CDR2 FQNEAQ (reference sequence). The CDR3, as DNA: TGTGCCAGCAGCTTAGCTGGTAGCAATGAGCAGTTCTTC. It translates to CASSLAGSNEQFF.

DNA of the CDR3: TGTGCCAGCAGCGGGGTCGCGAAGGGGCGAACTGAAGCTTTCTTT. This encodes CASSGVAKGRTEAFF. This chain uses TRBV11-1 with TRBJ1-1, with TRBD1 as a possible D gene (5 bases). Germline CDR1 reads SGHAT; CDR2 reads FQDESV (reference sequence). This CDR3 has 15 amino acids. V was cut by 5 bases and J by 5 bases, with 18 bases left in between.

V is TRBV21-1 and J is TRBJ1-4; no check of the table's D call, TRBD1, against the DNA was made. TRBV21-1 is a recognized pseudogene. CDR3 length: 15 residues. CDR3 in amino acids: CASSNPRDSYEKLFF. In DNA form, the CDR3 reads TGTGCCAGCAGCAATCCCCGGGACAGCTATGAAAAACTGTTTTTT.

CDR3 coding DNA: TGTGCCTGGAGTGTAATTCGAACTCCGGGTATATCGGAGACCCAGTACTTC. Translation: CAWSVIRTPGISETQYF. The chain has TRBV30 and TRBJ2-5; no definite D call. CDR1 is GTSNPN, CDR2 SVGIG, per germline (reference sequence). CDR3 length equals 17 residues. Trimming stripped 0 bases from V and 5 bases from J, with 22 bases between.

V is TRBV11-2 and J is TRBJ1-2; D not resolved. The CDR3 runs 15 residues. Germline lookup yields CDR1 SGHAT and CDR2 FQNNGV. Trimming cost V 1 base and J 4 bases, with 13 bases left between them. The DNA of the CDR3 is TGTGCCAGCAGCTTAGTGGGAGACGGATTCTATGGCTACACCTTC. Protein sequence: CASSLVGDGFYGYTF.

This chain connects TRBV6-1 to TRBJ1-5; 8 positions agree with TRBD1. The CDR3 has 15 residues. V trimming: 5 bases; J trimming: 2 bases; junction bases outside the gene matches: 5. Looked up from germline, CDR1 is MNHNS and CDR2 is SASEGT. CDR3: CASSSGGAGNQPQHF. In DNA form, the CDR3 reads TGTGCCAGCAGTTCAGGGGGCGCGGGCAATCAGCCCCAGCATTTT.

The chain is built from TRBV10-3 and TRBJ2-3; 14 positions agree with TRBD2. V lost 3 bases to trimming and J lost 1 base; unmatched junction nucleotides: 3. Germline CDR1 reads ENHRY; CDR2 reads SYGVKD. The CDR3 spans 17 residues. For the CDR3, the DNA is TGTGCCATCAGTGAAGGACTAGCGGGGGGAGGCACAGATACGCAGTATTTT. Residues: CAISEGLAGGGTDTQYF.

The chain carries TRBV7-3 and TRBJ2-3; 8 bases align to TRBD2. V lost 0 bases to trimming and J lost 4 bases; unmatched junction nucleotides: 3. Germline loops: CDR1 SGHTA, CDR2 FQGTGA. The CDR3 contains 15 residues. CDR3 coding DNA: TGTGCCAGCAGCTTAACCAGCGGGGGTGCAGATACGCAGTATTTT. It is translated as CASSLTSGGADTQYF.

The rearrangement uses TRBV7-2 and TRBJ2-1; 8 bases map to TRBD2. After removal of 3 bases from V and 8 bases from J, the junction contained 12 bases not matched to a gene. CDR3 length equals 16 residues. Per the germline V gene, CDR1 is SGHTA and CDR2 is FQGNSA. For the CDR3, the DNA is TGTGCCAGCAGCTTCGTCTCGGCGGGGGGTAGGGATGAGCAGTTCTTC. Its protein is CASSFVSAGGRDEQFF.

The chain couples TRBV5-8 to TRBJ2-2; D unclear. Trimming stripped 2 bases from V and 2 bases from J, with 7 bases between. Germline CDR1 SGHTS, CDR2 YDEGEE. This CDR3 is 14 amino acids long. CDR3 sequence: CASSFPPNTGELFF. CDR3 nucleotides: TGTGCCAGCAGCTTCCCCCCAAACACCGGGGAGCTGTTTTTT. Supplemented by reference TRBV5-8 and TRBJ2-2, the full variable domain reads EAGVTQSPTHLIKTRGQQATLRCSPISGHTSVYWYQQALGLGLQFLLWYDEGEERNRGNFPPRFSGRQFPNYSSELNVNALELEDSALYLCASSFPPNTGELFFGEGSRLTVL.

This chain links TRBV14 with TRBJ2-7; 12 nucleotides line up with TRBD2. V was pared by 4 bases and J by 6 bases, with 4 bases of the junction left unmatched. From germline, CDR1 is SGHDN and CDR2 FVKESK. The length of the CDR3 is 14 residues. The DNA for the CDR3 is TGTGCCAGCAGCCGTGGACTAGCGGGGCGCGAGCAGTACTTC. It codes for CASSRGLAGREQYF.

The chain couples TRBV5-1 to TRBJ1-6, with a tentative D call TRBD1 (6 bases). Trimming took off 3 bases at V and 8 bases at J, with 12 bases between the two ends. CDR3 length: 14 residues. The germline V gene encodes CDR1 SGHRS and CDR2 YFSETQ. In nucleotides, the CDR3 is TGCGCCAGCAGCTACCGGGCAGGGGATTCACCCCTCCACTTT. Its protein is CASSYRAGDSPLHF.

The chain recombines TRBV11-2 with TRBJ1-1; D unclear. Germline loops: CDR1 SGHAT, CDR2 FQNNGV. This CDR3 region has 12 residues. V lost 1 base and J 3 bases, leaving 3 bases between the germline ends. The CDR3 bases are TGTGCCAGCAGCTTAGCATACACTGAAGCTTTCTTT. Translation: CASSLAYTEAFF.

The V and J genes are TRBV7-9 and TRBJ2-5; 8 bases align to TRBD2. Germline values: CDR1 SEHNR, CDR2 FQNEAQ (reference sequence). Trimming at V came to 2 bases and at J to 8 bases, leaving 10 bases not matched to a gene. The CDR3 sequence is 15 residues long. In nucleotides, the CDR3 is TGTGCCAGCAGCTTAAGTAGCGGGGACCGGGAAACCCAGTACTTC. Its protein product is CASSLSSGDRETQYF.

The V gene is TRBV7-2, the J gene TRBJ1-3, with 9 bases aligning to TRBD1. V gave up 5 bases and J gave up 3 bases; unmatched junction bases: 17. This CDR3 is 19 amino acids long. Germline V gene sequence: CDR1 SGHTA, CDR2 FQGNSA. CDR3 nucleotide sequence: TGTGCCAGCAGCCATCTGTGGGACAGGGAAAGTAGGTTTGGAAACACCATATATTTT. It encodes CASSHLWDRESRFGNTIYF.

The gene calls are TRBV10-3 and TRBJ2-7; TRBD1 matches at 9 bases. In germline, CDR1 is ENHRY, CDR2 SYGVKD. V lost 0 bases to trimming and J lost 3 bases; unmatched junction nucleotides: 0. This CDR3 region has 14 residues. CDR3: CAISESGQGYEQYF. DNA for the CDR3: TGTGCCATCAGTGAGTCGGGACAGGGCTACGAGCAGTACTTC.

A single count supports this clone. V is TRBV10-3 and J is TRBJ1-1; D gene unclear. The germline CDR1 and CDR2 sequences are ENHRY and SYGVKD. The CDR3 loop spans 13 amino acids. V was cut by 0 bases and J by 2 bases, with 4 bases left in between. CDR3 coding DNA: TGTGCCATCAGTGAGTCGAGAAACACTGAAGCTTTCTTT. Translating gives CAISESRNTEAFF.

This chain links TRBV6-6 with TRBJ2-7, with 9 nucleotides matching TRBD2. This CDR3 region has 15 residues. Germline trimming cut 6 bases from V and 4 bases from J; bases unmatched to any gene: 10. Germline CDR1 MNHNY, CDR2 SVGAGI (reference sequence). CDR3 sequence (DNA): TGTGCCAGCAGACTGGCGGGCGGGGGGGCTTACGAGCAGTACTTC. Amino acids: CASRLAGGGAYEQYF.

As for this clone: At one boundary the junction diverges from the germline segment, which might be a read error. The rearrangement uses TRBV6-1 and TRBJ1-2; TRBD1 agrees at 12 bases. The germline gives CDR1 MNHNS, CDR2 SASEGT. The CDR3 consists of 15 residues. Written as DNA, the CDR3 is TGTGCCAGCAGCGAAGGGACAGGGGGCATCTATGGCTACACCTTC. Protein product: CASSEGTGGIYGYTF.

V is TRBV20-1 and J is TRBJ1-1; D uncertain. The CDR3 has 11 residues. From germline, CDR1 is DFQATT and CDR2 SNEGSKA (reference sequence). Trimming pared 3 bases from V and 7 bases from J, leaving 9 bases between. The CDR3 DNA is TGCAGTGCTAGTAGCCCGGGTGAAGCTTTCTTT. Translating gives CSASSPGEAFF.